This T cell receptor beta chain was profiled in a study of shared clonotypes between healthy human individuals. With regard to this clone: The antigen is not known.

General observations from the study: Among the subsets, naive ones generally showed larger estimated richness than memory ones. The donor pool, a small one, limited the genetic and exposure-history diversity represented. Naive CD4 clonotypes were shared across a few donors at around 5%.

Per germline, CDR1 LNHDA and CDR2 SQIVND (reference sequence). Trimming left V 4 bases short and J 6 bases short, with 16 bases between. The CDR3 is made up of 14 amino acids. This table comes from immunoSEQ multiplex PCR, and its TCRdb copy is limited to in-frame clones, with some not included. Of 550,000 to 850,000 clones in the sample, around 67% were seen once. The receptor was derived from a woman younger than 45 in good health. The chain employs TRBV19 and TRBJ2-7; D is perhaps TRBD1 (6 bases). The specimen was memory CD4+ T cells sorted from blood. Sample subset: CD45RA-negative fraction. CDR3 protein: CASSTTGMPGEQYF. The CDR3 nucleotides are TGTGCCAGTAGTACCACAGGGATGCCTGGCGAGCAGTACTTC.